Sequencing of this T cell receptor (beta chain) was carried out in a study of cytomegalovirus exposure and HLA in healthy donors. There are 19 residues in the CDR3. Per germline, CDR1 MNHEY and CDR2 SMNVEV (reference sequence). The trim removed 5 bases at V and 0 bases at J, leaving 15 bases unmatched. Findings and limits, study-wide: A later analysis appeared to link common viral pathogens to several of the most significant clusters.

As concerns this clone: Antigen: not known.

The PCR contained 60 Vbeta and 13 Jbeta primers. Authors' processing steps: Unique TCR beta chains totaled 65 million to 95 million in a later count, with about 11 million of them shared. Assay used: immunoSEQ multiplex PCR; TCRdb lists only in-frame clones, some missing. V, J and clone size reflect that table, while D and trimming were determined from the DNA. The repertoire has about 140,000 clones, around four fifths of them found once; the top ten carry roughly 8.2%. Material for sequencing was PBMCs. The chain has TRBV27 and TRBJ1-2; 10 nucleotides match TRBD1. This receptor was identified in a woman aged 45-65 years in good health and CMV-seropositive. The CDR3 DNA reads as TGTGCCAGCAGTCCCCTCCCCCCGGGACAGGGGTTGACTAACTATGGCTACACCTTC. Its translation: CASSPLPPGQGLTNYGYTF.